Detailed here is one T cell receptor beta chain. The CDR3 is 18 amino acids. The germline V gene encodes CDR1 SGHNT and CDR2 YYREEE (reference sequence). With 4 bases clipped from V and 0 bases from J, the junction kept 12 bases outside the gene matches. The data derive from a study of cytomegalovirus exposure and HLA in healthy donors. In the PCR, 60 Vbeta and 13 Jbeta primers were used. Libraries were prepared by immunoSEQ multiplex PCR; TCRdb keeps only in-frame clonotypes and omits some of them. The repertoire holds about 120,000 clones, approximately 81% seen once, with approximately 4.5% in the top ten.

The chain employs TRBV5-4 and TRBJ1-3, with 8 bases that match TRBD1. The TCR was taken from a man aged 30-40 years in good health and CMV-seropositive. The material sequenced was PBMCs. The CDR3 region has the DNA TGTGCCAGCAGCGCCGGGACAGGTCGGGGCGTCTCTGGAAACACCATATATTTT. It yields the protein CASSAGTGRGVSGNTIYF.